A selection of T cell receptor beta chains follows, all from one sample in a study of PD-1 blockade in classical Hodgkin lymphoma. The assay was immunoSEQ multiplex PCR, and TCRdb's table has in-frame clones only and misses some. The data show some 64,000 clones, approximately 88% seen once. This material consisted of peripheral blood mononuclear cells (PBMCs), taken at baseline. These receptors were collected from a human donor with classical Hodgkin lymphoma. CDR3s leave out the opening cysteine and the closing phenylalanine or tryptophan. The order of the fields is V gene, J gene, CDR3 protein.

TRBV11-2,TRBJ1-1,ASSPGQGMNTEAF
TRBV2,TRBJ2-1,ASSDATVLPNEQF
TRBV7-9,TRBJ2-7,ASSPQDLGGLYEQY
TRBV5-6,TRBJ1-1,ASSLQGAGAEAF
TRBV7-9,TRBJ1-1,ASSPGGGGTVWAF
TRBV9,TRBJ2-1,ASSVARLGGFNEQF
TRBV14,TRBJ1-4,ASSRGTPTNEKLF
TRBV6-5,TRBJ1-4,ASSRDSNEKLF
TRBV4-3,TRBJ2-7,ASSQDLAGTYEQY
TRBV6-6,TRBJ1-1,ASSSRDRANTEAF
TRBV6-4,TRBJ2-1,ASQGSGENNEQF
TRBV7-7,TRBJ2-2,ASSLEGHTNTGELF
TRBV19,TRBJ1-2,ASSARTGDSYGYT
TRBV11-2,TRBJ1-6,ASSSAGGESSPLH
TRBV30,TRBJ1-4,ACLRGGGEKLF
TRBV27,TRBJ2-4,ASSWGGIQGIQY
TRBV7-2,TRBJ2-1,ASSLTYNEQF
TRBV7-9,TRBJ1-4,ASSPPRQGNEKLF
TRBV30,TRBJ2-7,AWSRYPNEQY
TRBV11-3,TRBJ2-1,ASSFLEGNEQF